The 6 T cell receptor beta chains reported below all come from one sample, sequenced in a study of T cell responses to AZD1222 COVID-19 vaccine. Profiling relied on immunoSEQ multiplex PCR, and the TCRdb table lists in-frame clones only, not all of them. Of tens of thousands of clones listed, around nine tenths are singletons. The sample consisted of peripheral blood, taken on day 0 of AZD1222 vaccination. These receptor sequences come from an adult in good health.

V gene TRBV9 combines with J gene TRBJ2-1, with D tentatively TRBD1 (6 bases). Germline V gene sequence: CDR1 SGDLS, CDR2 YYNGEE. CDR3 length equals 17 residues. The V and J ends lost 4 bases and 6 bases respectively, with 23 bases between them. CDR3 residues: CASSTRHRDLFPNEQFF. The CDR3 DNA reads as TGTGCCAGCAGCACCCGTCACAGGGATTTGTTCCCCAATGAGCAGTTCTTC. The full variable domain, its missing parts supplied by reference TRBV9 and TRBJ2-1, is DSGVTQTPKHLITATGQRVTLRCSPRSGDLSVYWYQQSLDQGLQFLIQYYNGEERAKGNILERFSAQQFPDLHSELNLSSLELGDSALYFCASSTRHRDLFPNEQFFGPGTRLTVL.

This chain connects TRBV5-1 to TRBJ1-3; D not resolved. Trimming stripped 4 bases from V and 14 bases from J, with 19 bases between. Germline V gene lookup returns CDR1 SGHRS and CDR2 YFSETQ. The CDR3 is 13 amino acids. CDR3 bases: TGCGCCAGCAGCCTAAACGGGCAGGCTGTTTTATATTTT. Residues: CASSLNGQAVLYF.

The gene calls are TRBV5-1 and TRBJ2-1, with 9 bases that match TRBD2. Germline assignment: CDR1 SGHRS and CDR2 YFSETQ. There are 17 residues in the CDR3. V was pared by 0 bases and J by 7 bases, with 11 bases of the junction left unmatched. This CDR3 is CASSLEPSAGGWNEQFF. The CDR3 DNA sequence: TGCGCCAGCAGCTTGGAGCCTAGCGCGGGGGGGTGGAATGAGCAGTTCTTC.

V gene TRBV21-1 combines with J gene TRBJ2-3. TRBV21-1 is given as a pseudogene. This CDR3 has 15 residues. The CDR3 nucleotides read TGTGCCAGCAGCAAGAGGGGGGAGGGCACAGATACGCAGTATTTT. Translated, it gives CASSKRGEGTDTQYF.

The CDR3 protein is CASAHMGAGNTEAFF. The CDR3 DNA is TGTGCTAGTGCCCACATGGGGGCGGGTAACACTGAAGCTTTCTTT. The chain carries TRBV12-5 and TRBJ1-1; D is perhaps TRBD1 (6 bases). Trimming removed 7 bases from V and 2 bases from J, with 17 bases in between. The germline CDR1 and CDR2 sequences are LGHNT and FRNRAP. The length of the CDR3 is 15 residues. The full variable domain, with the rest looked up from reference TRBV12-5 and TRBJ1-1, is DARVTQTPRHKVTEMGQEVTMRCQPILGHNTVFWYRQTMMQGLELLAYFRNRAPLDDSGMPKDRFSAEMPDATLATLKIQPSEPRDSAVYFCASAHMGAGNTEAFFGQGTRLTVV.

This clone appeared a few times. This chain joins TRBV12-3 or TRBV12-4 and TRBJ2-7; D possibly matches TRBD1 or TRBD2 (5 bases each). V was trimmed by 3 bases and J by 3 bases, leaving 9 bases between them. The CDR3 extends over 13 amino acids. In DNA form, the CDR3 reads TGTGCCAGCAGTTTTGGGACCGTCTACGAGCAGTACTTC. Protein: CASSFGTVYEQYF.